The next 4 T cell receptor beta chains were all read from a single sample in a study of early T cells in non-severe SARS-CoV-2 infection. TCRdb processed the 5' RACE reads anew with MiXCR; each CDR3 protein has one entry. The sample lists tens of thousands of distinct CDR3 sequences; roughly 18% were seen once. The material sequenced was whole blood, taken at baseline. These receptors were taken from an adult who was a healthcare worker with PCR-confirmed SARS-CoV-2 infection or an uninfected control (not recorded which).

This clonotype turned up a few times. DNA for the CDR3: TGTGCCGCCGGCCCAGTCGGGGAGCTGTTTTTT. This encodes CAAGPVGELFF. The V call is TRBV6-1, the J call TRBJ2-2; the D is unclear. The CDR3 sequence is 11 residues long. V was clipped by 11 bases and J by 7 bases, with 11 bases between them. CDR1 is MNHNS and CDR2 is SASEGT in the germline V gene.

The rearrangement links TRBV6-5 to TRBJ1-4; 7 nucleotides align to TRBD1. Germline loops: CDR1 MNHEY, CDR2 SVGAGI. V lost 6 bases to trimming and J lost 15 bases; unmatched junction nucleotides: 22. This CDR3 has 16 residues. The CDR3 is CASSRAGQDPVSRLFF. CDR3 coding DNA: TGTGCCAGCAGCCGAGCCGGACAGGATCCGGTGTCTAGGTTGTTTTTT.

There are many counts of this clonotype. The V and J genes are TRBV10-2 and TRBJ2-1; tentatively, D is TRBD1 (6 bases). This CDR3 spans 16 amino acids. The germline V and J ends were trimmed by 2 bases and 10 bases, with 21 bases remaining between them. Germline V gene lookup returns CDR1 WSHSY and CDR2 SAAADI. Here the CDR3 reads CASSETGTWTSVEQFF. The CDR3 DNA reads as TGCGCCAGCAGTGAGACAGGGACCTGGACAAGTGTGGAGCAGTTCTTC.

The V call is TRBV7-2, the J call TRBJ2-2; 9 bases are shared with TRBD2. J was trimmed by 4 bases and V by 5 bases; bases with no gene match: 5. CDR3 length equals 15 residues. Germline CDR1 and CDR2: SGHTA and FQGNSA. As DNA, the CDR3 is TGTGCCAGCAGCAGCGGGGGGTCGACCACCGGGGAGCTGTTTTTT. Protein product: CASSSGGSTTGELFF.